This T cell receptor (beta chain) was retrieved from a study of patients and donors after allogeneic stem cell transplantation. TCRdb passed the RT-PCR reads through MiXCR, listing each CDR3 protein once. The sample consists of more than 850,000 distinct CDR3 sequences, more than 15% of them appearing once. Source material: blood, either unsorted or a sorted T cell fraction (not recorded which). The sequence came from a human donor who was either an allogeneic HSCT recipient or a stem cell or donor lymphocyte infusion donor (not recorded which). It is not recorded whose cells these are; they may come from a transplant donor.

CDR3 DNA: TGTGCCAGCAGTGGCCGTTGGCTATCTAAAGGGGAAAAACTGTTTTTT. It codes for CASSGRWLSKGEKLFF. The V gene is TRBV2, the J gene TRBJ1-4, with D uncertain. V shed 4 bases and J shed 8 bases, with 20 bases lying between them. The CDR3 loop spans 16 amino acids. The germline V gene encodes CDR1 SNHLY and CDR2 FYNNEI.